These 18 T cell receptor beta chains came from one sample sequenced in a study of monozygotic twins with inflammatory bowel disease. Following a re-call of the 5' RACE reads, TCRdb has one entry per CDR3 protein and lacks DNA. This sample's clone table lists over 110,000 distinct CDR3 sequences. The material sequenced was blood. These receptors came from a human donor with ulcerative colitis or Crohn's disease, or a healthy co-twin of an affected twin (not recorded which).

The chain has TRBV20-1 and TRBJ2-3; TCRdb outputs TRBD2, but without DNA this stays unchecked. The germline CDR1 and CDR2 sequences are DFQATT and SNEGSKA (reference sequence). The CDR3 contains 18 residues. The CDR3 loop reads CSARWASGGAWGTDTQYF.

The chain recombines TRBV5-1 with TRBJ2-7; the TCRdb D gene call, TRBD2, has no DNA to confirm it. Germline CDR1 reads SGHRS; CDR2 reads YFSETQ. The CDR3 covers 15 residues. CDR3 protein: CASSTVAGGPYEQYF.

This chain uses TRBV6-2 or TRBV6-3 with TRBJ1-6. This CDR3 has 15 residues. Germline loops: CDR1 MNHEY, CDR2 SVGEGT. The chain's CDR3 is CASSYESFGYSPLHF.

Judged by frequency, this clonotype is medium-sized (0.01 to 0.1%). The chain is built from TRBV5-1 and TRBJ2-7. The CDR3 loop spans 15 amino acids. Germline-derived CDR1 and CDR2 are SGHRS and YFSETQ. The CDR3 here is CASSLKFGEAYEQYF.

The rearrangement joins TRBV7-2 to TRBJ1-2; the TCRdb call, TRBD1, lacks DNA for checking. The CDR3 consists of 16 residues. Germline-derived CDR1 and CDR2 are SGHTA and FQGNSA. CDR3 sequence: CASSLAGDRGSYGYTF.

This chain links TRBV7-2 with TRBJ2-3. Germline CDR1 SGHTA, CDR2 FQGNSA. The CDR3 covers 16 residues. CDR3 amino acids: CASSLRLLSSTDTQYF.

This chain joins TRBV7-2 and TRBJ1-1; the D call of TRBD1 rests on TCRdb alone, since no DNA is present to check it. The CDR3 totals 13 residues. In germline, CDR1 is SGHTA, CDR2 FQGNSA. CDR3 residues: CASKQGLNTEAFF. Based on the CDR3 plus reference TRBV7-2 and TRBJ1-1, the full variable domain is GAGVSQSPSNKVTEKGKDVELRCDPISGHTALYWYRQSLGQGLEFLIYFQGNSAPDKSGLPSDRFSAERTGGSVSTLTIQRTQQEDSAVYLCASKQGLNTEAFFGQGTRLTVV.

This chain links TRBV18 with TRBJ2-4; TCRdb returns TRBD1, unconfirmable since there is no DNA. The germline V gene has CDR1 KGHSH and CDR2 LQKENI. The CDR3 extends over 16 amino acids. CDR3 loop: CASSSTGTRAKNIQYF.

The V call is TRBV10-2, the J call TRBJ2-1. The germline CDR1 and CDR2 sequences are WSHSY and SAAADI. The CDR3 extends over 16 amino acids. The CDR3 loop reads CASSTISWGLYNEQFF.

The J gene is TRBJ1-6, the V gene TRBV6-5. This CDR3 is 14 amino acids long. Looked up from germline, CDR1 is MNHEY and CDR2 is SVGAGI. The CDR3 spells CASSYSRQNSPLHF.

The CDR3 region is CATDSGTQCIF. The chain uses TRBV27 and TRBJ1-1; TCRdb's D call, TRBD1, is unchecked because there is no DNA. The CDR3 spans 11 residues. Germline V gene lookup returns CDR1 MNHEY and CDR2 SMNVEV (reference sequence).

The chain combines TRBV5-1 with TRBJ2-7; TCRdb outputs TRBD1, but without DNA this stays unchecked. Germline CDR1 reads SGHRS; CDR2 reads YFSETQ. The CDR3 sequence is 15 residues long. CDR3 residues: CASSWGQGVGYEQYF.

The chain is built from TRBV13 and TRBJ2-7; there is no DNA to check the TCRdb D call of TRBD2. CDR1 PRHDT and CDR2 FYEKMQ come from the germline V gene (reference sequence). This CDR3 contains 16 residues. CDR3 region: CASSSFPLAGDIEQYF.

The J gene is TRBJ2-2, the V gene TRBV5-1. This CDR3 region has 15 residues. Germline CDR1 is SGHRS and CDR2 is YFSETQ. CDR3 sequence reads: CASSLESASTGELFF.

The rearrangement uses TRBV21-1 and TRBJ1-5; no DNA is available, so the TRBD1 call from TCRdb remains unchecked. TRBV21-1 is shown as a pseudogene. CDR3 size: 17 residues. CDR3 residues: CASSLPGQGPSNQPQHF.

This rearrangement joins TRBV12-3 or TRBV12-4 to TRBJ2-7. The CDR3 totals 14 residues. Here the CDR3 reads CASSLGLLNYEQYF.

The CDR3 protein is CASSPLLQETQYF. V usage is TRBV7-2 and J usage is TRBJ2-5; TCRdb reports TRBD1, a call that lacks DNA to check it against. Germline V gene sequence: CDR1 SGHTA, CDR2 FQGNSA. There are 13 residues in the CDR3.

The V gene is TRBV7-3, the J gene TRBJ2-2. The CDR3 runs 18 residues. CDR1 is SGHTA, CDR2 FQGTGA, per germline. The CDR3 sequence is CASSLRRFALADTGELFF.